The sequence of this T cell receptor (beta chain) was determined in a study of cytomegalovirus exposure and HLA in healthy donors. With respect to this clone: The antigen remains unidentified.

Primers for the PCR totalled 60 Vbeta and 13 Jbeta. Sequencing was performed with immunoSEQ multiplex PCR; in TCRdb, only in-frame clones are kept and a portion is missing. The repertoire table contains under 40,000 clones. Study observations and caveats: An observed cluster of highly shared sequence variants was recorded as a likely sequencing artifact. Through in vitro validation, a few CMV-associated chains were shown to be specific for CMV antigens.

Germline values: CDR1 SGHTA, CDR2 FQGNSA. Trimming cost V 2 bases and J 5 bases, with 12 bases left between them. The CDR3 consists of 15 residues. Sequenced input: PBMCs. The chain has TRBV7-2 and TRBJ2-2; D remains unclear. The sequence was collected from a female donor in good health and CMV-seronegative. The DNA for the CDR3 is TGTGCCAGCAGCTTAAGACAATTAGAGACCGGGGAGCTGTTTTTT. Its protein is CASSLRQLETGELFF. Variable domain in full (rest from reference TRBV7-2 and TRBJ2-2): GAGVSQSPSNKVTEKGKDVELRCDPISGHTALYWYRQSLGQGLEFLIYFQGNSAPDKSGLPSDRFSAERTGGSVSTLTIQRTQQEDSAVYLCASSLRQLETGELFFGEGSRLTVL.